This T cell receptor beta chain was recorded in a study of blood T cell repertoires in COVID-19. Study-level background: T cells, B-cell-depleted T cells, or PBMCs supplied cDNA or gDNA.

In the original analysis: From reference gene primer amplification, estimates of nucleated cell counts were derived. Some clones are missing from TCRdb's copy, which holds only in-frame ones; the method was immunoSEQ multiplex PCR. Clonal size and the V and J genes are those of that table, whereas D and trimming came from the DNA. The sample records approximately 310,000 clones, about nine tenths being singletons. Germline V gene lookup returns CDR1 KGHDR and CDR2 SFDVKD. This CDR3 region has 13 residues. Deletions cut 4 bases from V and 4 bases from J, with 10 bases between. The sample consisted of PBMCs or T cells enriched from blood (not recorded which). The V call is TRBV24-1, the J call TRBJ2-7, with D uncertain. The source is a man between 60 and 70 years old who had recovered from COVID-19. The CDR3: CATSDPTTYEQYF. In DNA form, the CDR3 reads TGTGCCACCAGTGACCCTACTACATACGAGCAGTACTTC.